Below are 21 T cell receptor beta chains sequenced from a single sample in a study of cytomegalovirus exposure and HLA in healthy donors. A multiplex PCR was run with 60 Vbeta primers and 13 Jbeta primers. Some clones are missing from TCRdb's copy, which holds only in-frame ones; the method was immunoSEQ multiplex PCR. This sample has about 120,000 clones, with around 76% found just once. Sequencing was performed on PBMCs. Receptors originate from a male donor in good health and CMV-seronegative.

This rearrangement joins TRBV7-2 to TRBJ2-3; D unresolved. This CDR3 has 15 amino acids. Deletions cut 0 bases from V and 2 bases from J, with 9 bases between. CDR1 SGHTA and CDR2 FQGNSA come from the germline V gene. CDR3: CASSLAPSITDTQYF. The CDR3 DNA reads TGTGCCAGCAGCTTAGCGCCTAGTATCACAGATACGCAGTATTTT.

About this clone: Germline is not matched at one junction end, which may reflect a read error. The chain carries TRBV7-7 and TRBJ1-5, with a tentative D call TRBD1 (6 bases). Germline V gene sequence: CDR1 SSHAT, CDR2 FNYEAQ (reference sequence). The CDR3 consists of 17 residues. The CDR3 reads CASSFGQILAGNQPQHF. Written as DNA, the CDR3 is TGTGCTAGCAGCTTTGGACAGATCCTTGCGGGCAATCAGCCCCAGCATTTT.

The chain employs TRBV19 and TRBJ1-4; the match to TRBD1 covers 8 bases. The junction had 10 bases not matched to a gene; V was cut back by 9 bases and J by 7 bases. The CDR3 runs 14 residues. CDR1 is LNHDA, CDR2 SQIVND, per germline (reference sequence). The CDR3 region is CASQTGDQSEKLFF. CDR3 nucleotide sequence: TGTGCCAGCCAGACAGGGGACCAGAGTGAAAAACTGTTTTTT.

This chain joins TRBV28 and TRBJ2-3; D unclear. This CDR3 has 11 residues. Trimming left V 4 bases short and J 10 bases short, with 9 bases between. CDR1 is MDHEN and CDR2 is SYDVKM in the germline V gene. The CDR3 here is CASSSTRPQYF. The CDR3 coding sequence is TGTGCCAGCAGTTCCACGCGTCCGCAGTATTTT.

The J gene is TRBJ2-2, the V gene TRBV13; TRBD1 aligns across 9 bases. Germline values: CDR1 PRHDT, CDR2 FYEKMQ (reference sequence). Trimming removed 5 bases from V and 6 bases from J; junction bases left unmatched: 16. CDR3 length: 18 amino acids. The chain's CDR3 is CASSRATPGTGIPGELFF. DNA of the CDR3: TGTGCCAGCAGCCGAGCAACGCCGGGGACAGGGATCCCCGGGGAGCTGTTTTTT.

The genes are TRBV6-1 and TRBJ2-5, with TRBD1 as a possible D gene (6 bases). Germline CDR1 reads MNHNS; CDR2 reads SASEGT. V lost 5 bases to trimming and J lost 2 bases, with 9 bases between them. The CDR3 loop spans 13 amino acids. CDR3 in amino acids: CASSRGQQETQYF. In DNA form, the CDR3 reads TGTGCCAGCAGTCGAGGACAGCAAGAGACCCAGTACTTC.

In this sample, this clone turned up once. This sequence joins TRBV4-3 and TRBJ2-5, with TRBD2 matching over 12 bases. The J call is in doubt because the DNA end fits TRBJ2-7 better. This CDR3 spans 19 amino acids. Germline V gives CDR1 LGHNA, CDR2 YSLEER. The CDR3 DNA reads as TGCGCCAGCAGCCAAGATCTAGTCTTAACTAGCGGGAGGCTGTACGAGCAGTACTTC. As protein: CASSQDLVLTSGRLYEQYF.

This clone has just a few counts. V gene TRBV4-3 combines with J gene TRBJ2-7; possibly TRBD1 for D (6 bases). The CDR3 covers 14 residues. CDR1 and CDR2 from the germline V gene are LGHNA and YSLEER. Trimming removed 4 bases from V and 2 bases from J, with 12 bases in between. The CDR3, as DNA: TGCGCCAGCAGCCCGGAACAGGGAACCTACGAGCAGTACTTC. Translated: CASSPEQGTYEQYF.

This clone was found once. The V call is TRBV6-7, the J call TRBJ2-7; 7 positions agree with TRBD1. TRBV6-7 is reported as an ORF; its role is uncertain. With V trimmed by 4 bases and J by 2 bases, 5 bases remained unmatched. The CDR3 has 14 amino acids. CDR3 nucleotide sequence: TGTGCCAGCAGTTGGGACAGCCTTGCCTACGAGCAGTACTTC. This encodes CASSWDSLAYEQYF.

CDR3 coding DNA: TGTGCCAGCCGACAGGGGGGATACGGGTCCTACGAGCAGTACTTC. It is translated as CASRQGGYGSYEQYF. This chain links TRBV19 with TRBJ2-7; 9 bases are a match to TRBD1. V gave up 9 bases and J gave up 1 base; unmatched junction bases: 10. CDR1 and CDR2 (germline): LNHDA, SQIVND (reference sequence). CDR3 length: 15 residues.

The chain employs TRBV27 and TRBJ1-5, with TRBD1 identical over 10 bases. The CDR3 totals 14 residues. Trimming at V came to 3 bases and at J to 9 bases, leaving 5 bases not matched to a gene. Germline loops: CDR1 MNHEY, CDR2 SMNVEV (reference sequence). CDR3 DNA: TGTGCCAGCAGTTTGACAGGGGGCGGCGGGCCCCAGCATTTT. Encoded protein: CASSLTGGGGPQHF.

This clone was counted only a few times. At one boundary the junction diverges from the germline segment, which might be a read error. The chain couples TRBV7-9 to TRBJ1-1, with D maybe TRBD1 (6 bases). There are 12 residues in the CDR3. Looked up from germline, CDR1 is SEHNR and CDR2 is FQNEAQ (reference sequence). The CDR3 DNA is TGTTCCAGCAGCATGTACAGGGAGGAAGCTTTCTTT. Translated: CSSSMYREEAFF.

The chain uses TRBV7-8 and TRBJ2-3; D gene ambiguous. The CDR3 is 17 residues long. With 6 bases removed from V and 1 base from J, the gap between germline ends came to 20 bases. In germline, CDR1 is SGHVS, CDR2 FQNEAQ. CDR3 bases: TGTGCCAGCAGTTCAAGGTCCGGAGCGATTCGCACAGATACGCAGTATTTT. Amino acid sequence: CASSSRSGAIRTDTQYF.

The chain carries TRBV30 and TRBJ1-2; possible D gene TRBD1, 6 bases. This CDR3 region has 14 residues. CDR1 is GTSNPN, CDR2 SVGIG, per germline (reference sequence). Trimming took 0 bases from V and 8 from J, leaving 16 bases between them. CDR3 protein: CAWSVWGQSEGYTF. The CDR3 DNA follows: TGTGCCTGGAGTGTATGGGGGCAGTCAGAGGGCTACACCTTC.

The genes are TRBV7-6 and TRBJ1-4, with D unclear. Germline CDR1 SGHVS, CDR2 FNYEAQ. The CDR3 has 13 amino acids. V lost 2 bases, J lost 4 bases, and 5 bases lay in between. The CDR3: CASSLLVNEKLFF. The CDR3 DNA reads as TGTGCCAGCAGCTTATTAGTTAATGAAAAACTGTTTTTT.

The genes are TRBV7-9 and TRBJ1-4; 7 bases are a match to TRBD1. With V trimmed by 7 bases and J by 5 bases, 10 bases remained unmatched. From germline, CDR1 is SEHNR and CDR2 FQNEAQ (reference sequence). The CDR3 length is 15 residues. For the CDR3, the DNA is TGTGCCAGCACCAGATCGGGACAGCAGAATGAAAAACTGTTTTTT. This translates into CASTRSGQQNEKLFF.

This rearrangement joins TRBV23-1 to TRBJ1-5; D is possibly TRBD1 (6 bases). TRBV23-1 is flagged as an ORF with uncertain function. Between the trimmed V and J ends, which lost 3 bases and 5 bases, there was a span of 17 bases. The CDR3 has 16 residues. The CDR3 loop is CASSQMARGTDQPQHF. Written as DNA, the CDR3 is TGCGCCAGCAGTCAGATGGCCAGGGGAACGGATCAGCCCCAGCATTTT.

The rearrangement joins TRBV28 to TRBJ1-2, with 9 nucleotides matching TRBD1. Germline V gene sequence: CDR1 MDHEN, CDR2 SYDVKM. This CDR3 spans 14 amino acids. The ends lost 7 bases at V and 4 bases at J; junction bases unmatched: 7. This CDR3 reads CASIGTGRPYGYTF. The DNA for the CDR3 is TGTGCCAGCATTGGGACAGGGAGACCCTATGGCTACACCTTC.

The chain links TRBV28 to TRBJ2-7; 10 bases align to TRBD1. CDR3 length equals 19 residues. Germline CDR1 reads MDHEN; CDR2 reads SYDVKM. J gave up 1 base and V 6 bases, and 18 bases lay outside the gene matches. CDR3 in amino acids: CASRGRGQGPARKSYEQYF. DNA for the CDR3: TGTGCCAGCAGGGGACGGGGACAGGGGCCGGCTCGTAAGTCCTACGAGCAGTACTTC. Together with reference TRBV28 and TRBJ2-7, the CDR3 gives the full variable domain: DVKVTQSSRYLVKRTGEKVFLECVQDMDHENMFWYRQDPGLGLRLIYFSYDVKMKEKGDIPEGYSVSREKKERFSLILESASTNQTSMYLCASRGRGQGPARKSYEQYFGPGTRLTVT.

The chain links TRBV14 to TRBJ2-2; no reliable D call. The CDR3 is 15 residues long. Germline CDR1 and CDR2: SGHDN and FVKESK. V lost 1 base to trimming and J lost 2 bases, with 8 bases between them. The CDR3 loop is CASSQGSENTGELFF. The CDR3 coding sequence is TGTGCCAGCAGCCAAGGGTCAGAAAACACCGGGGAGCTGTTTTTT. Full variable domain (outside the CDR3, taken from reference TRBV14 and TRBJ2-2): EAGVTQFPSHSVIEKGQTVTLRCDPISGHDNLYWYRRVMGKEIKFLLHFVKESKQDESGMPNNRFLAERTGGTYSTLKVQPAELEDSGVYFCASSQGSENTGELFFGEGSRLTVL.

V and J are TRBV7-2 and TRBJ2-1, with a possible D match to TRBD2 (5 bases). The V and J ends lost 1 base and 6 bases respectively, with 10 bases between them. The CDR3 is 14 residues long. Germline lookup yields CDR1 SGHTA and CDR2 FQGNSA. The DNA of the CDR3 is TGTGCCAGCAGCTTAGTCCCGGGGAGCAATGAGCAGTTCTTC. Translated, it gives CASSLVPGSNEQFF.